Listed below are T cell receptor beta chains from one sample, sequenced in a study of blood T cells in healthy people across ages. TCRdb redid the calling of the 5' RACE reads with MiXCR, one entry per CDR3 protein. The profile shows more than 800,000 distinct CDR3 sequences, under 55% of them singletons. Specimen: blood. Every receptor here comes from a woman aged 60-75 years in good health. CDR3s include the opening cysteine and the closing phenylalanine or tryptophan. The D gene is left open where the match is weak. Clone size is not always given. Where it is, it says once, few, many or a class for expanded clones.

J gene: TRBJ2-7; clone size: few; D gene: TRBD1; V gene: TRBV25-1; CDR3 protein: CASSVAPGGSYEQYF; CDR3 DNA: TGTGCCAGCAGTGTAGCGCCAGGGGGCTCCTACGAGCAGTACTTC
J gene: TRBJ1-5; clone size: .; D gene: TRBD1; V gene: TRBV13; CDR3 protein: CASSQTDRGEPQHF; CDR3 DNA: TGTGCCAGCAGCCAGACAGACAGGGGAGAGCCCCAGCATTTT
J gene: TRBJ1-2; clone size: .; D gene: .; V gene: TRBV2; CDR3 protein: CASSSTWGAYGYTF; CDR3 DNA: TGTGCCAGCAGTTCTACGTGGGGGGCCTATGGCTACACCTTC
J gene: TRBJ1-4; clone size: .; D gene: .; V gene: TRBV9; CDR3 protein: CASSQGVPTNEKLFF; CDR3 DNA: TGTGCCAGCAGCCAAGGGGTACCCACTAATGAAAAACTGTTTTTT
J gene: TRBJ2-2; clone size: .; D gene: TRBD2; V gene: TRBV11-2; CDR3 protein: CASSGTSGRAFTGELFF; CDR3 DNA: TGTGCCAGCAGCGGGACTAGCGGGAGGGCCTTCACCGGGGAGCTGTTTTTT
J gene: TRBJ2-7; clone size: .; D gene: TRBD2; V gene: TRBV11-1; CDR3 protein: CASSSSDLAGSSYEQYF; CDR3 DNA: TGTGCCAGCAGCAGTTCCGACTTAGCGGGTAGCTCCTACGAGCAGTACTTC
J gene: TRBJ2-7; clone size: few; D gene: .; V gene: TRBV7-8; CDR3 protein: CASSFSPGASYEQYF; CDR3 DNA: TGTGCCAGCAGCTTCTCGCCGGGCGCCTCCTACGAGCAGTACTTC
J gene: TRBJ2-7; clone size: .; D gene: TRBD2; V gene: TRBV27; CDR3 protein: CASSVREFYEQYF; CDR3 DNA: TGTGCCAGCAGTGTGCGGGAGTTCTACGAGCAGTACTTC
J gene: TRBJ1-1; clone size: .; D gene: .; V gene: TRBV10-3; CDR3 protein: CATSESGRAANTEAFF; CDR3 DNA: TGTGCCACCAGTGAGTCGGGGAGGGCAGCGAACACTGAAGCTTTCTTT
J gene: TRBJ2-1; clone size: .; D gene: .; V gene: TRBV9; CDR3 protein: CASSATARYNEQFF; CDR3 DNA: TGTGCCAGCAGCGCGACGGCCAGGTACAATGAGCAGTTCTTC
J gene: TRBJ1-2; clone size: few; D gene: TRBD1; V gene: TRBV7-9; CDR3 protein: CASSGYSGTGFFYGYTF; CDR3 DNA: TGTGCCAGCAGCGGATACTCTGGGACAGGGTTTTTCTATGGCTACACCTTC
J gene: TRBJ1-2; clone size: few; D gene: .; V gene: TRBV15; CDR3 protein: CATSRDISTVGYTF; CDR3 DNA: TGTGCCACCAGCAGAGATATCTCGACAGTCGGCTACACCTTC
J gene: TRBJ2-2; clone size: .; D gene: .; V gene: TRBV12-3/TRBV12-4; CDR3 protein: CASSTSGGENANTGELFF; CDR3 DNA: TGTGCCAGCAGCACAAGCGGCGGAGAAAACGCGAACACCGGGGAGCTGTTTTTT
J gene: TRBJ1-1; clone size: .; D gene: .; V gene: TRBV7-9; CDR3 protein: CASSLGRGGLNTEAFF; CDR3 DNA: TGTGCCAGCAGCTTAGGTAGGGGGGGCCTGAACACTGAAGCTTTCTTT
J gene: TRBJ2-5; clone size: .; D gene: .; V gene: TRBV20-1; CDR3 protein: CSASRKETQYF; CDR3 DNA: TGCAGTGCTAGCAGAAAAGAGACCCAGTACTTC
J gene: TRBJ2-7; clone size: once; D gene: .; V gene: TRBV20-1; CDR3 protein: CSARSPGTQYEQYF; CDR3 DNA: TGCAGTGCTAGAAGTCCAGGGACCCAATACGAGCAGTACTTC
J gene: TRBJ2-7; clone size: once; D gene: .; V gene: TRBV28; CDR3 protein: CASSGGGPSYNEQYF; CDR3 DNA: TGTGCCAGCAGCGGCGGAGGACCCTCCTACAATGAGCAGTACTTC
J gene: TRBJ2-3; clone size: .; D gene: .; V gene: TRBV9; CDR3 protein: CASSVAAGMGDTQYF; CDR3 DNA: TGTGCCAGCAGCGTAGCTGCAGGGATGGGGGATACGCAGTATTTT
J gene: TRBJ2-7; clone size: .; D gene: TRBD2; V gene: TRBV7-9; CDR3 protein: CASSDPYSGISYEQYF; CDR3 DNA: TGTGCCAGCAGCGATCCTTATAGCGGGATATCCTACGAGCAGTACTTC
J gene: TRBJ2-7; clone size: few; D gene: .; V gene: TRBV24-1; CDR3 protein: CATSDYRRRWYEQYF; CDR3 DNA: TGTGCCACCAGTGACTACAGGAGGCGATGGTACGAGCAGTACTTC
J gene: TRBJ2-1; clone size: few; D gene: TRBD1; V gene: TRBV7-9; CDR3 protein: CASSYGTAGPGREQFF; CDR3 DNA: TGTGCCAGCAGCTATGGGACAGCCGGACCGGGACGTGAGCAGTTCTTC
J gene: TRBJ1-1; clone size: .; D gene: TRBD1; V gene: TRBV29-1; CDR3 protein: CSGGTGEAFF; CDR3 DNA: TGCAGCGGTGGGACAGGTGAAGCTTTCTTT
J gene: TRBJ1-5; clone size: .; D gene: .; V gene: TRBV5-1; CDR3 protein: CASSLDSGSNQPQHF; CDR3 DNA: TGCGCCAGCAGCTTGGATTCCGGTAGCAATCAGCCCCAGCATTTT
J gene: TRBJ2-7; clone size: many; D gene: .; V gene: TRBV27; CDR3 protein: CASSPTGASYEQYF; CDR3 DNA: TGTGCCAGCAGCCCCACGGGGGCTTCCTACGAGCAGTACTTC
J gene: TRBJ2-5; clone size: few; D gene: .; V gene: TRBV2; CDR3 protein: CASKLKWTAQETQYF; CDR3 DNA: TGTGCCAGCAAATTGAAGTGGACGGCCCAAGAGACCCAGTACTTC
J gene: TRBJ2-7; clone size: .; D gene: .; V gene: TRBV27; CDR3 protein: CASSVSYRVHEQYF; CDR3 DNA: TGTGCCAGCAGTGTATCGTACAGGGTTCACGAGCAGTACTTC
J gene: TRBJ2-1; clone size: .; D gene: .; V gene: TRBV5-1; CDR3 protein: CASSQTAWSNEQFF; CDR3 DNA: TGCGCCAGCAGCCAGACGGCTTGGTCGAATGAGCAGTTCTTC
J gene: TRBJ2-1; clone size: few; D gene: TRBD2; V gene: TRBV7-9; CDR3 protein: CASSFPGLASHEQFF; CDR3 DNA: TGTGCCAGCAGCTTTCCGGGACTAGCGTCCCATGAGCAGTTCTTC
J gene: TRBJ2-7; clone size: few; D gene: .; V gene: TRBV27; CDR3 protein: CASSSLRGAGTSYEQYF; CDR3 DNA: TGTGCCAGCAGTTCCCTCCGCGGAGCCGGGACCTCCTACGAGCAGTACTTC
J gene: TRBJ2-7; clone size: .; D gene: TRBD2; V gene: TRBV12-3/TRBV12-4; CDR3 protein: CASSRRTSGSSYEQYF; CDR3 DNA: TGTGCCAGCAGCCGAAGGACTAGCGGGAGCTCCTACGAGCAGTACTTC
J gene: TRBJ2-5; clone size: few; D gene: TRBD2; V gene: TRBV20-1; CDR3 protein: CSARRTRFQETQYF; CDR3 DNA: TGCAGTGCTAGAAGGACTAGATTCCAAGAGACCCAGTACTTC
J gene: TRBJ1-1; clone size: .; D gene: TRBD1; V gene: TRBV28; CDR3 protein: CASRTDREIFRAFF; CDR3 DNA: TGTGCCAGCAGGACTGACAGGGAAATTTTCAGAGCTTTCTTT
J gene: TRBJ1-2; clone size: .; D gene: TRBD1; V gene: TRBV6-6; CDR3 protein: CASSDRGQYGYTF; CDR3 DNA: TGTGCCAGCAGTGACAGGGGCCAGTATGGCTACACCTTC